The text below deals with one T cell receptor (beta chain). TCR beta CDR3 region amplification was performed from RNA transcripts. HTBI primers were used for first-round RT-PCR of the TCR CDR3. TCRdb independently ran MiXCR on the multiplex PCR reads; one entry per CDR3 protein. The sample has about 570,000 distinct CDR3 sequences, about 43% seen once. This specimen belongs to a study of T cells in Graves' hyperthyroidism and ophthalmopathy. The CDR3 runs 13 residues. Losses at the gene ends were 8 bases for V and 4 bases for J; bases not matched to a gene: 9. The V gene's germline CDR1 is SQVTM and CDR2 ANQGSEA.

This TCR was sampled from an adult woman with Graves' disease, either hyperthyroidism or ophthalmopathy (not recorded which). The rearrangement joins TRBV29-1 to TRBJ1-1; 8 bases agree with TRBD1. Specimen: peripheral blood or thyroid tissue (not recorded which). CDR3 in DNA: TGCAGCCAGATACCAGGGGGCGTCACTGAAGCTTTCTTT. Encoded protein: CSQIPGGVTEAFF.